This passage covers 30 T cell receptor beta chains from one sample sequenced in a study of cytomegalovirus exposure and HLA in healthy donors. A multiplex PCR was run with 60 Vbeta primers and 13 Jbeta primers. Sequencing used immunoSEQ multiplex PCR; TCRdb keeps in-frame clones, though not all of them. This listing includes roughly 120,000 clones. Sequencing used PBMCs. The receptors were gathered from a man aged 40-49 years in good health and CMV-seronegative.

The chain recombines TRBV7-2 with TRBJ2-6, with D tentatively TRBD1 (5 bases). V shed 1 base and J shed 2 bases, with 6 bases lying between them. Germline V gene data show CDR1 as SGHTA and CDR2 as FQGNSA. The CDR3 is 15 amino acids. Here the CDR3 reads CASSLDRPGANVLTF. CDR3 DNA sequence: TGTGCCAGCAGCTTAGACAGGCCTGGGGCCAACGTCCTGACTTTC.

The chain has TRBV28 and TRBJ2-5, with TRBD2 matching 11 bases. V shed 4 bases and J 2 bases; nucleotides not matched to a gene: 3. The germline gives CDR1 MDHEN, CDR2 SYDVKM. The CDR3 has 15 residues. CDR3 in DNA: TGTGCCAGCAGTTCTAGCGGGAGGCCTCAAGAGACCCAGTACTTC. Protein product: CASSSSGRPQETQYF.

The V gene is TRBV10-3, the J gene TRBJ2-1; 7 nucleotides line up with TRBD2. With V trimmed by 7 bases and J by 7 bases, 16 bases remained unmatched. CDR3 length equals 16 residues. Germline V CDR1 and CDR2: ENHRY, SYGVKD. The CDR3 is CAITDSGGSDWNEQFF. CDR3 sequence (DNA): TGTGCCATCACGGATTCAGGCGGGAGCGACTGGAATGAGCAGTTCTTC.

The chain links TRBV25-1 to TRBJ2-7; TRBD1 might be the D (6 bases). The germline V and J ends were trimmed by 0 bases and 0 bases, with 9 bases remaining between them. Germline V gene data show CDR1 as MGHDK and CDR2 as SYGVNS. This CDR3 is 15 amino acids long. The CDR3 spells CASSEYRDTSYEQYF. The DNA of the CDR3 is TGTGCCAGCAGTGAATATAGGGACACCTCCTACGAGCAGTACTTC.

The chain has TRBV10-3 and TRBJ2-1; 9 positions agree with TRBD2. Per germline, CDR1 ENHRY and CDR2 SYGVKD. The CDR3 loop spans 15 amino acids. The ends lost 5 bases at V and 6 bases at J; junction bases unmatched: 8. The CDR3 loop is CAISPVAGVGNEQFF. CDR3 DNA sequence: TGTGCCATCAGTCCCGTAGCGGGAGTGGGCAATGAGCAGTTCTTC.

The CDR3 spells CASSFGTGSHGYTF. The CDR3 DNA is TGTGCCAGCAGCTTCGGGACAGGGAGTCATGGCTACACCTTC. V and J are TRBV5-4 and TRBJ1-2; 9 bases fit TRBD1. The CDR3 is 14 residues long. Per germline, CDR1 SGHNT and CDR2 YYREEE (reference sequence). The J segment lost 6 bases and the V segment lost 2 bases, leaving 5 bases of the junction unmatched. The full variable domain, in which reference TRBV5-4 and TRBJ1-2 provide the parts outside the CDR3, is ETGVTQSPTHLIKTRGQQVTLRCSSQSGHNTVSWYQQALGQGPQFIFQYYREEENGRGNFPPRFSGLQFPNYSSELNVNALELDDSALYLCASSFGTGSHGYTFGSGTRLTVV.

The chain combines TRBV6-5 with TRBJ1-2; perhaps TRBD1 as D (6 bases). V was pared by 6 bases and J by 2 bases, with 10 bases between. The CDR3 is 13 residues long. Germline V gene data show CDR1 as MNHEY and CDR2 as SVGAGI. The CDR3 here is CASRRGANYGYTF. The DNA of the CDR3 is TGTGCCAGCAGACGGGGGGCGAACTATGGCTACACCTTC.

V is TRBV2 and J is TRBJ2-1; D unresolved. This CDR3 contains 11 residues. Looked up from germline, CDR1 is SNHLY and CDR2 is FYNNEI. Trimming cost V 4 bases and J 5 bases, with 3 bases left between them. The DNA of the CDR3 is TGTGCCAGCAGTGCTGACAATGAGCAGTTCTTC. It encodes CASSADNEQFF.

The chain uses TRBV11-2 and TRBJ2-7; a possible D gene is TRBD1 (6 bases). V shed 4 bases and J shed 3 bases, with 19 bases lying between them. This CDR3 has 16 amino acids. Per the germline V gene, CDR1 is SGHAT and CDR2 is FQNNGV. The CDR3 DNA is TGTGCCAGCAGCTCGGTTAACAGGGATCGGTACTACGAGCAGTACTTC. Protein sequence: CASSSVNRDRYYEQYF. The full variable domain, with the rest looked up from reference TRBV11-2 and TRBJ2-7, is EAGVAQSPRYKIIEKRQSVAFWCNPISGHATLYWYQQILGQGPKLLIQFQNNGVVDDSQLPKDRFSAERLKGVDSTLKIQPAKLEDSAVYLCASSSVNRDRYYEQYFGPGTRLTVT.

The chain couples TRBV5-1 to TRBJ1-1; 7 nucleotides line up with TRBD1. This CDR3 contains 14 residues. CDR1 is SGHRS, CDR2 YFSETQ, per germline. Losses at the gene ends were 4 bases for V and 0 bases for J; bases not matched to a gene: 3. Written as DNA, the CDR3 is TGCGCCAGCAGCACCGGACAGGTGAACACTGAAGCTTTCTTT. It translates to CASSTGQVNTEAFF.

The chain combines TRBV6-6 with TRBJ2-5, with a possible D match to TRBD1 (8 bases). CDR1 is MNHNY, CDR2 SVGAGI, per germline (reference sequence). The CDR3 covers 15 residues. Trimming took off 6 bases at V and 5 bases at J, with 19 bases between the two ends. The CDR3 spells CASRGGQGAAETQYF. CDR3 nucleotides: TGTGCCAGCAGGGGGGGGCAGGGGGCGGCGGAGACCCAGTACTTC.

The chain recombines TRBV27 with TRBJ2-3; a possible D gene is TRBD2 (6 bases). The CDR3 is 20 residues long. Germline CDR1 is MNHEY and CDR2 is SMNVEV (reference sequence). V gave up 6 bases and J gave up 2 bases, with 30 bases separating them. The CDR3 DNA sequence: TGTGCCAGCAGCCGGTACGGGACTCAGGGTGTGAGAGGGGCCACAGATACGCAGTATTTT. Translating gives CASSRYGTQGVRGATDTQYF.

This chain connects TRBV30 to TRBJ1-2, with D hard to call. The CDR3 length is 13 residues. Trimming removed 0 bases at V and 0 bases at J, with 5 bases between. Per germline, CDR1 GTSNPN and CDR2 SVGIG (reference sequence). The CDR3 reads CAWSVQSNYGYTF. In nucleotides, the CDR3 is TGTGCCTGGAGTGTGCAGTCTAACTATGGCTACACCTTC.

The chain combines TRBV30 with TRBJ1-2; 8 bases agree with TRBD1. The V segment lost 2 bases and the J segment 3 bases; nucleotides outside the gene matches: 5. The CDR3 has 14 amino acids. Germline CDR1 is GTSNPN and CDR2 is SVGIG (reference sequence). In nucleotides, the CDR3 is TGTGCCTGGAGTATCGACAGGGGAGACTATGGCTACACCTTC. Translated, it gives CAWSIDRGDYGYTF.

The chain combines TRBV5-1 with TRBJ2-7, with TRBD1 as a possible D gene (5 bases). Trimming took 0 bases from V and 4 from J, leaving 11 bases between them. Germline CDR1 and CDR2: SGHRS and YFSETQ. The CDR3 has 14 residues. Written as DNA, the CDR3 is TGCGCCAGCAGCTTGGGGGGCCCACCATACGAGCAGTACTTC. It specifies CASSLGGPPYEQYF.

This rearrangement joins TRBV5-1 to TRBJ2-5; TRBD2 might be the D (5 bases). The end of the DNA is better explained by TRBJ2-7, so the J call may be wrong. The length of the CDR3 is 13 residues. The V gene's germline CDR1 is SGHRS and CDR2 YFSETQ. The chain's CDR3 is CASSTTSTYEQYF. In DNA, the CDR3 is TGCGCCAGCAGCACAACTAGTACCTACGAGCAGTACTTC.

The chain joins TRBV28 to TRBJ1-2, with unresolved D. The CDR3 sequence is 12 residues long. Germline-derived CDR1 and CDR2 are MDHEN and SYDVKM. Trimming left V 5 bases short and J 4 bases short, with 8 bases between. The CDR3 DNA is TGTGCCAGCAGTCCAACAACCTATGGCTACACCTTC. Amino acids: CASSPTTYGYTF.

The gene calls are TRBV7-2 and TRBJ2-5; 12 bases line up with TRBD2. V lost 4 bases to trimming and J lost 4 bases; unmatched junction nucleotides: 1. The CDR3 runs to 14 residues. Looked up from germline, CDR1 is SGHTA and CDR2 is FQGNSA. CDR3 in DNA: TGTGCCAGCAGCTCTAGCGGGAGGGGAGAGACCCAGTACTTC. Amino acid sequence: CASSSSGRGETQYF.

J is TRBJ1-2 and V is TRBV9; the match to TRBD1 covers 7 bases. J lost 1 base, V lost 6 bases, and 6 bases had no gene match. The germline V gene encodes CDR1 SGDLS and CDR2 YYNGEE. The CDR3 spans 14 residues. The CDR3 spells CASTRDSNNYGYTF. The CDR3 DNA reads as TGTGCCAGCACCCGGGACAGCAATAACTATGGCTACACCTTC.

This chain connects TRBV6-5 to TRBJ2-1; 9 bases agree with TRBD2. V shed 6 bases and J 6 bases; nucleotides not matched to a gene: 9. The CDR3 runs 15 residues. Germline CDR1 is MNHEY and CDR2 is SVGAGI. This chain's CDR3 is CASSLAGGLGNEQFF. The CDR3 nucleotides read TGTGCCAGCAGCCTCGCGGGAGGGTTGGGCAATGAGCAGTTCTTC.

This chain links TRBV19 with TRBJ1-1, with 9 bases aligning to TRBD1. J gave up 4 bases and V 4 bases, and 10 bases lay outside the gene matches. CDR1 LNHDA and CDR2 SQIVND come from the germline V gene (reference sequence). This CDR3 has 16 amino acids. CDR3 residues: CASSRTGQGLPTEAFF. CDR3 DNA: TGTGCCAGTAGTAGGACGGGACAGGGCCTCCCCACTGAAGCTTTCTTT. The complete variable domain, with remaining parts taken from reference TRBV19 and TRBJ1-1, reads DGGITQSPKYLFRKEGQNVTLSCEQNLNHDAMYWYRQDPGQGLRLIYYSQIVNDFQKGDIAEGYSVSREKKESFPLTVTSAQKNPTAFYLCASSRTGQGLPTEAFFGQGTRLTVV.

The chain uses TRBV19 and TRBJ2-1; D possibly corresponds to TRBD2 (6 bases). This CDR3 has 15 residues. Germline-derived CDR1 and CDR2 are LNHDA and SQIVND (reference sequence). V was cut by 3 bases and J by 8 bases, with 17 bases left in between. CDR3 loop: CASSMVGSSSHEQFF. Here the CDR3 DNA reads TGTGCCAGTAGTATGGTCGGGAGTAGTTCGCATGAGCAGTTCTTC.

The chain has TRBV2 and TRBJ2-7; tentatively, D is TRBD2 (5 bases). In germline, CDR1 is SNHLY, CDR2 FYNNEI. V lost 7 bases, J lost 4 bases, and 14 bases lay in between. This CDR3 has 13 residues. CDR3 region: CASTGDYSYEQYF. Here the CDR3 DNA reads TGTGCCAGCACAGGAGACTATTCATACGAGCAGTACTTC.

This chain uses TRBV6-5 with TRBJ2-1; 11 nucleotides align to TRBD2. The CDR3 is made up of 14 amino acids. Germline lookup yields CDR1 MNHEY and CDR2 SVGAGI. J lost 6 bases, V lost 9 bases, and 7 bases had no gene match. The CDR3 region has the DNA TGTGCCAGTACTACTAGCGGGAGATCCAATGAGCAGTTCTTC. Its translation: CASTTSGRSNEQFF.

This chain joins TRBV2 and TRBJ1-3; 7 nucleotides match TRBD1. Germline CDR1 is SNHLY and CDR2 is FYNNEI. This CDR3 spans 16 amino acids. V lost 6 bases to trimming and J lost 2 bases; unmatched junction nucleotides: 10. CDR3 sequence reads: CASSPRDSYTGNTIYF. In DNA form, the CDR3 reads TGTGCCAGCAGCCCTCGGGACAGCTATACTGGAAACACCATATATTTT.

The rearrangement joins TRBV10-2 to TRBJ2-7, with TRBD2 identical over 11 bases. V was pared by 6 bases and J by 9 bases, with 7 bases of the junction left unmatched. Germline assignment: CDR1 WSHSY and CDR2 SAAADI. The CDR3 contains 13 residues. CDR3 protein: CASRGLAEGRQYF. CDR3 DNA: TGCGCCAGCAGGGGACTAGCGGAGGGAAGGCAGTACTTC.

V gene TRBV6-5 combines with J gene TRBJ1-2; TRBD1 is a possible D gene (5 bases). CDR3 length equals 14 residues. The V and J ends lost 2 bases and 2 bases respectively, with 9 bases between them. CDR1 is MNHEY and CDR2 is SVGAGI in the germline V gene. CDR3: CASSYNQGNYGYTF. DNA of the CDR3: TGTGCCAGCAGTTACAACCAGGGAAACTATGGCTACACCTTC.

The V gene is TRBV7-8, the J gene TRBJ1-2; TRBD1 aligns across 10 bases. Looked up from germline, CDR1 is SGHVS and CDR2 is FQNEAQ. After removal of 5 bases from V and 3 bases from J, the junction contained 9 bases not matched to a gene. The CDR3 covers 16 residues. The CDR3, as DNA: TGTGCCAGCAGCGCTCACGCCGGGACAGGGGACTATGGCTACACCTTC. It encodes CASSAHAGTGDYGYTF.

For this clone: Other DNA sequences in this specimen translate into the identical CDR3. This chain uses TRBV6-5 with TRBJ1-1; possible D gene TRBD1, 5 bases. The CDR3 totals 13 residues. The V and J ends lost 6 bases and 1 base respectively, with 9 bases between them. Germline values: CDR1 MNHEY, CDR2 SVGAGI. As DNA, the CDR3 is TGTGCCAGCAGGGGCACAGGGAACACTGAAGCTTTCTTT. Translating gives CASRGTGNTEAFF.

The chain combines TRBV7-9 with TRBJ2-6; D might be TRBD1 (6 bases). Germline loops: CDR1 SEHNR, CDR2 FQNEAQ (reference sequence). The CDR3 covers 17 residues. Trimming removed 4 bases from V and 4 bases from J, with 17 bases in between. The CDR3 DNA is TGTGCCAGCAGCTCCTGGACAGCCCTCTCAGGGGCCAACGTCCTGACTTTC. Residues: CASSSWTALSGANVLTF.